The 29 T cell receptor beta chains below come from one sample, sequenced in a study of PD-1 blockade in classical Hodgkin lymphoma. Clones were read by immunoSEQ multiplex PCR, and TCRdb kept only the in-frame ones, dropping some. Of fewer than 55,000 clones listed, nearly 80% are singletons. The time point denotes: cycle 4 day 1 (C4D1), after 6 weeks of nivolumab. Relapse after autologous stem cell transplantation occurred in every patient, and brentuximab vedotin exposure varied. The source was peripheral blood mononuclear cells (PBMCs), collected before the fourth cycle of nivolumab. All receptors come from a human donor with classical Hodgkin lymphoma.

This chain joins TRBV2 and TRBJ1-5; D is unclear. The CDR3 runs 13 residues. V gave up 7 bases and J gave up 4 bases, with 11 bases separating them. Germline CDR1 SNHLY, CDR2 FYNNEI. For the CDR3, the DNA is TGTGCCAGCACCTTAGGAGCGAATCAGCCCCAGCATTTT. It yields the protein CASTLGANQPQHF.

This clone was observed a handful of times. The rearrangement uses TRBV29-1 and TRBJ2-1; D gene unclear. The CDR3 covers 12 residues. Germline CDR1 is SQVTM and CDR2 is ANQGSEA. With 6 bases removed from V and 8 bases from J, the gap between germline ends came to 14 bases. The CDR3 DNA sequence: TGCAGCGTCCTTAGGTCACGGGATGAGCAGTTCTTC. Its translation is CSVLRSRDEQFF.

This clone was recorded a few times. The chain is built from TRBV19 and TRBJ1-1; 7 bases map to TRBD1. V trimming: 5 bases; J trimming: 2 bases; junction bases outside the gene matches: 5. Germline CDR1 reads LNHDA; CDR2 reads SQIVND (reference sequence). The CDR3 covers 14 residues. The CDR3 nucleotides read TGTGCCAGTAGTTCCCAGGGGGGAAACACTGAAGCTTTCTTT. Residues: CASSSQGGNTEAFF.

The rearrangement joins TRBV5-1 to TRBJ2-5; 9 bases line up with TRBD2. Trimming removed 1 base from V and 4 bases from J; junction bases left unmatched: 14. Germline CDR1 is SGHRS and CDR2 is YFSETQ. The CDR3 sequence is 18 residues long. CDR3 coding DNA: TGCGCCAGCAGCTTGTTCCAATCCAACGCGGGAGGGGGAGAGACCCAGTACTTC. Protein product: CASSLFQSNAGGGETQYF.

The V call is TRBV4-3, the J call TRBJ2-3; D not certain. The germline V gene has CDR1 LGHNA and CDR2 YSLEER. V dropped 0 bases and J dropped 3 bases, with 16 bases sitting between them. The CDR3 is 17 amino acids. For the CDR3, the DNA is TGCGCCAGCAGCCAAGAAGGGTCGGCACAAGAAACAGATACGCAGTATTTT. Its translation: CASSQEGSAQETDTQYF.

The gene calls are TRBV5-1 and TRBJ1-1; possibly TRBD1 for D (6 bases). The germline V gene encodes CDR1 SGHRS and CDR2 YFSETQ. The V end was cut by 2 bases, the J end by 4 bases, with 18 bases between. The CDR3 runs to 16 residues. The CDR3 here is CASSFGFTGARTEAFF. The CDR3 DNA reads as TGCGCCAGCAGCTTCGGCTTTACGGGGGCGCGCACTGAAGCTTTCTTT.

The rearrangement links TRBV29-1 to TRBJ2-5; no firm D call. Germline loops: CDR1 SQVTM, CDR2 ANQGSEA. Trimming removed 4 bases from V and 4 bases from J, with 22 bases in between. The CDR3 is 16 amino acids. The CDR3 sequence: CSVVWQVVFGGETQYF. In nucleotides, the CDR3 is TGCAGCGTTGTGTGGCAGGTAGTTTTTGGCGGAGAGACCCAGTACTTC.

The chain joins TRBV10-1 to TRBJ1-1; 9 bases match TRBD1. The J segment lost 8 bases and the V segment lost 6 bases, leaving 4 bases of the junction unmatched. Germline values: CDR1 WNHNN, CDR2 SYGVQD (reference sequence). There are 12 residues in the CDR3. In DNA, the CDR3 is TGCGCCAGCAGCGAGGGACAGGGAGAAGCTTTCTTT. Amino acids: CASSEGQGEAFF.

This clone was counted a few times. The chain has TRBV4-2 and TRBJ1-1, with D unclear. Germline assignment: CDR1 LGHNA and CDR2 YNFKEQ. V dropped 0 bases and J dropped 11 bases, with 16 bases sitting between them. This CDR3 contains 14 residues. The CDR3 DNA is TGTGCCAGCAGCCAAGATATTAGTGGGGTGCATGCTTTCTTT. It encodes CASSQDISGVHAFF.

The V and J genes are TRBV7-6 and TRBJ2-5; 9 bases are shared with TRBD1. With V trimmed by 3 bases and J by 5 bases, 7 bases remained unmatched. Germline assignment: CDR1 SGHVS and CDR2 FNYEAQ. This CDR3 has 15 amino acids. The CDR3 region is CASSLNRGRTETQYF. The CDR3 bases are TGTGCCAGCAGCTTGAACAGGGGGCGTACGGAGACCCAGTACTTC.

This rearrangement joins TRBV6-1 to TRBJ1-3; TRBD1 matches 7 bases. Germline V gene data show CDR1 as MNHNS and CDR2 as SASEGT. The CDR3 length is 15 residues. The V and J ends lost 4 bases and 0 bases, in that order; junction bases with no gene match: 3. CDR3 bases: TGTGCCAGCAGTGTACAGGGGAGCTCTGGAAACACCATATATTTT. Its translation is CASSVQGSSGNTIYF.

The V and J genes are TRBV6-1 and TRBJ1-2; D gene unclear. The CDR3 has 13 amino acids. Germline CDR1 and CDR2: MNHNS and SASEGT. Trimming left V 10 bases short and J 4 bases short, with 16 bases between. CDR3 in amino acids: CATLDPPVYGYTF. CDR3 DNA sequence: TGTGCCACCTTGGACCCGCCGGTCTATGGCTACACCTTC.

There are a few counts of this clone. The V and J genes are TRBV9 and TRBJ1-4, with D maybe TRBD1 (6 bases). Germline assignment: CDR1 SGDLS and CDR2 YYNGEE. V lost 5 bases and J lost 6, with 17 bases in between. This CDR3 has 15 residues. CDR3 amino acids: CASSPAGARDEKLFF. CDR3 coding DNA: TGTGCCAGCAGTCCAGCAGGGGCGCGGGATGAAAAACTGTTTTTT.

V and J are TRBV5-4 and TRBJ1-4; D is uncertain. Per germline, CDR1 SGHNT and CDR2 YYREEE (reference sequence). The length of the CDR3 is 13 residues. Trimming took 3 bases from V and 4 from J, leaving 7 bases between them. CDR3 DNA: TGTGCCAGCAGCTCCGCCTTTAATGAAAAACTGTTTTTT. It codes for CASSSAFNEKLFF.

This clone was counted a few times. The chain is built from TRBV6-1 and TRBJ1-1; D not certain. The ends were cut back, 2 bases at V and 1 base at J, with 14 bases in the middle. Germline CDR1 reads MNHNS; CDR2 reads SASEGT. This CDR3 region has 16 residues. The CDR3 region has the DNA TGTGCCAGCAGTGAAAGGGCAGCTATCTCGAACACTGAAGCTTTCTTT. Amino acid sequence: CASSERAAISNTEAFF.

The rearrangement joins TRBV7-8 to TRBJ2-7, with a weak D call TRBD2 (5 bases). CDR3 length equals 16 residues. Germline V gene lookup returns CDR1 SGHVS and CDR2 FQNEAQ. Trimming took 3 bases from V and 9 from J, leaving 24 bases between them. The CDR3 bases are TGTGCCAGCAGCTTTTACGGCCCCCTGATTGCCGGGGTGCAGTACTTC. Protein sequence: CASSFYGPLIAGVQYF. The variable domain in full, with the rest retrieved from reference TRBV7-8 and TRBJ2-7, is GAGVSQSPRYKVAKRGQDVALRCDPISGHVSLFWYQQALGQGPEFLTYFQNEAQLDKSGLPSDRFFAERPEGSVSTLKIQRTQQEDSAVYLCASSFYGPLIAGVQYFGPGTRLTVT.

This clone was counted only a few times. The V gene is TRBV10-3, the J gene TRBJ1-4, with D possibly being TRBD1 (6 bases). V shed 0 bases and J shed 7 bases, with 24 bases lying between them. Per the germline V gene, CDR1 is ENHRY and CDR2 is SYGVKD. CDR3 length equals 19 residues. This CDR3 reads CAISESRLFQGWACEKLFF. The DNA of the CDR3 is TGTGCCATCAGTGAGTCACGCCTTTTCCAGGGGTGGGCTTGTGAAAAACTGTTTTTT.

This clone was observed a handful of times. This chain uses TRBV19 with TRBJ1-2; TRBD1 might be the D (5 bases). The CDR3 covers 14 residues. In germline, CDR1 is LNHDA, CDR2 SQIVND (reference sequence). V was trimmed by 5 bases and J by 1 base, leaving 11 bases between them. CDR3: CASSEDRNNYGYTF. The CDR3 DNA follows: TGTGCCAGTAGTGAAGACAGAAATAACTATGGCTACACCTTC.

The chain combines TRBV9 with TRBJ2-7; 8 bases are a match to TRBD2. This CDR3 is built from 13 residues. V gave up 4 bases and J gave up 12 bases; unmatched junction bases: 12. Germline-derived CDR1 and CDR2 are SGDLS and YYNGEE. The CDR3 coding sequence is TGTGCCAGCAGCTCGTCTAGGAGCGGGAGACTGTACTTC. This translates into CASSSSRSGRLYF.

This clone was seen a handful of times. The gene calls are TRBV30 and TRBJ1-1, with D hard to call. Trimming stripped 0 bases from V and 2 bases from J, with 4 bases between. The germline V gene has CDR1 GTSNPN and CDR2 SVGIG (reference sequence). This CDR3 spans 12 amino acids. CDR3 nucleotides: TGTGCCTGGAGTGTGACAAACACTGAAGCTTTCTTT. It translates to CAWSVTNTEAFF. The whole variable domain, remainder taken from reference TRBV30 and TRBJ1-1, is SQTIHQWPATLVQPVGSPLSLECTVEGTSNPNLYWYRQAAGRGLQLLFYSVGIGQISSEVPQNLSASRPQDRQFILSSKKLLLSDSGFYLCAWSVTNTEAFFGQGTRLTVV.

The chain has TRBV5-1 and TRBJ2-3; a possible D gene is TRBD1 (6 bases). The germline gives CDR1 SGHRS, CDR2 YFSETQ. V was cut by 4 bases and J by 3 bases, with 15 bases left in between. CDR3 size: 15 residues. In nucleotides, the CDR3 is TGCGCCAGCAGCCTCAGGGGAACAGGGACAGATACGCAGTATTTT. Amino acids: CASSLRGTGTDTQYF.

This clone was observed once. This rearrangement joins TRBV2 to TRBJ1-2; D unclear. V was cut by 3 bases and J by 2 bases, with 10 bases left in between. The CDR3 covers 14 residues. Germline V gives CDR1 SNHLY, CDR2 FYNNEI. CDR3 sequence (DNA): TGTGCCAGCAGTGAGGAGGCAGTGAACTATGGCTACACCTTC. Its protein product is CASSEEAVNYGYTF. Full variable domain (outside the CDR3, taken from reference TRBV2 and TRBJ1-2): EPEVTQTPSHQVTQMGQEVILRCVPISNHLYFYWYRQILGQKVEFLVSFYNNEISEKSEIFDDQFSVERPDGSNFTLKIRSTKLEDSAMYFCASSEEAVNYGYTFGSGTRLTVV.

The genes are TRBV5-6 and TRBJ2-5; D call uncertain. CDR1 and CDR2 (germline): SGHDT, YYEEEE. Trimming removed 1 base at V and 2 bases at J, with 6 bases between. The CDR3 spans 13 residues. DNA of the CDR3: TGTGCCAGCAGCTTGTGGCAGCAAGAGACCCAGTACTTC. Translated, it gives CASSLWQQETQYF.

In DNA, the CDR3 is TGTGCCAGCAGCCCCGGACTATCCCAAGAGACCCAGTACTTC. Its protein product is CASSPGLSQETQYF. The rearrangement joins TRBV9 to TRBJ2-5; the D gene is possibly TRBD2 (6 bases). The CDR3 has 14 amino acids. Between the trimmed V and J ends, which lost 4 bases and 1 base, there was a span of 11 bases. CDR1 is SGDLS, CDR2 YYNGEE, per germline.

The rearrangement uses TRBV5-4 and TRBJ1-1, with D possibly being TRBD1 (5 bases). The CDR3 covers 13 residues. The V gene lost 2 bases and the J gene lost 7 bases, with 12 bases spanning the gap. Germline lookup yields CDR1 SGHNT and CDR2 YYREEE (reference sequence). This CDR3 reads CASSFPGQGEAFF. The DNA of the CDR3 is TGTGCCAGCAGCTTCCCCGGGCAGGGTGAAGCTTTCTTT.

The rearrangement links TRBV5-4 to TRBJ1-2; the D is unclear. V lost 4 bases and J lost 4, with 8 bases in between. The CDR3 length is 12 residues. Looked up from germline, CDR1 is SGHNT and CDR2 is YYREEE (reference sequence). DNA for the CDR3: TGTGCCAGCAGCCCCGGTTCCTATGGCTACACCTTC. Amino acids: CASSPGSYGYTF.

The rearrangement uses TRBV27 and TRBJ2-5; the D gene could be TRBD1 or TRBD2 (6 bases each). Germline CDR1 reads MNHEY; CDR2 reads SMNVEV (reference sequence). This CDR3 has 17 amino acids. The V end lost 5 bases, the J end lost 1 base, and 20 bases lay between the germline ends. CDR3 region: CASSPRDIGRGQETQYF. CDR3 DNA sequence: TGTGCCAGCAGTCCGCGGGACATTGGAAGAGGCCAAGAGACCCAGTACTTC.

This clone has just one count. The same CDR3 can be traced to other DNA sequences in this sample. The chain employs TRBV12-5 and TRBJ2-7, with 8 bases that match TRBD1. The CDR3 spans 17 residues. Germline CDR1 reads LGHNT; CDR2 reads FRNRAP. The junction had 19 bases not matched to a gene; V was cut back by 6 bases and J by 6 bases. DNA of the CDR3: TGTGCTAGTGGCCCTCCTTCTTCCGGGACAGGCCCCGGCGAGCAGTACTTC. Its protein is CASGPPSSGTGPGEQYF.

The chain recombines TRBV11-2 with TRBJ2-1; D might be TRBD2 (5 bases). V was trimmed by 1 base and J by 5 bases, leaving 18 bases between them. Germline V gives CDR1 SGHAT, CDR2 FQNNGV. The CDR3 runs 17 residues. The CDR3 sequence is CASSLGDGGLGDNEQFF. CDR3 in DNA: TGTGCCAGCAGCTTAGGTGACGGCGGGCTTGGGGACAATGAGCAGTTCTTC.